Listed below are T cell receptor beta chains from one sample, sequenced in a study of cytomegalovirus exposure and HLA in healthy donors. Method: immunoSEQ multiplex PCR; TCRdb's copy keeps in-frame clones and lacks some. The sample data list 120,000 to 150,000 clones. The source material was PBMCs. These receptors all stem from a man in his forties or fifties in good health and CMV-seronegative. Both conserved end residues are part of each CDR3. D genes are given only for firm matches.

j_gene	v_gene	d_gene	CDR3nt	CDR3aa
TRBJ1-6	TRBV5-6	NA	TGTGCCAGCAGCGAGTTAAGCTCCTATAATTCACCCCTCCACTTT	CASSELSSYNSPLHF
TRBJ1-1	TRBV28	NA	TGTGCCAGCGGTTCAGGGGTGCCTGAAGCTTTCTTT	CASGSGVPEAFF
TRBJ2-2	TRBV7-3	TRBD1	TGTGCCAGCAGCCCCTCATCCGACAGGGTGAACACCGGGGAGCTGTTTTTT	CASSPSSDRVNTGELFF
TRBJ2-7	TRBV11-2	NA	TGTGCCAGCAGTATGGCCGGAGGTCCCTACGAGCAGTACTTC	CASSMAGGPYEQYF
TRBJ2-5	TRBV7-8	TRBD2	TGTGCCAGCAGCGCCGCGACTAGCGGGGGACCTAAGACCCAGTACTTC	CASSAATSGGPKTQYF
TRBJ2-3	TRBV4-1	TRBD1	TGCGCCAGCAGCCTTTCCGGACAGGCGAGGGATACGCAGTATTTT	CASSLSGQARDTQYF
TRBJ2-7	TRBV7-9	NA	TGTGCCAGCAGCAGGCCCGGGGGTGACTACGAGCAGTACTTC	CASSRPGGDYEQYF
TRBJ2-7	TRBV7-9	TRBD1	TGTGCCAGCAGCCTTGAGACAGGGGGCGGATTGAGTGGGACCTACGAGCAGTACTTC	CASSLETGGGLSGTYEQYF
TRBJ1-5	TRBV29-1	NA	TGCAGCGTTTCCGGGACACTACCAAATCAGCCCCAGCATTTT	CSVSGTLPNQPQHF
TRBJ2-7	TRBV27	TRBD1	TGTGCCAGCAGTTTAAGGGTAACGTACAGGGGGCAAAGATACGAGCAGTACTTC	CASSLRVTYRGQRYEQYF
TRBJ2-7	TRBV19	NA	TGTGCCAGTAGTTACTCAGGTTCCTACGAGCAGTACTTC	CASSYSGSYEQYF
TRBJ1-4	TRBV5-1	TRBD1	TGCGCCAGCAGCTCACAGGGGCTTAATGAAAAACTGTTTTTT	CASSSQGLNEKLFF
TRBJ2-3	TRBV4-1	TRBD2	TGCGCCAGCAGCCTCCTAGCGGGGGGCTCTGTTGGAGATACGCAGTATTTT	CASSLLAGGSVGDTQYF
TRBJ2-7	TRBV2	TRBD2	TGTGCCAGCAGGGGGAGGGAGGGTGGCATTTACGAGCAGTACTTC	CASRGREGGIYEQYF
TRBJ2-2	TRBV7-2	TRBD2	TGTGCCAGCAGCTTAAAGGGCCTAGCGGCCGCGAACACCGGGGAGCTGTTTTTT	CASSLKGLAAANTGELFF
TRBJ1-2	TRBV19	NA	TGTGCCAGTAGTATAGGGACACCTTATGGCTACACCTTC	CASSIGTPYGYTF
TRBJ2-5	TRBV7-2	TRBD2	TGTGCCAGCAGCTTAGCTGGCGGGGGGGGCGAGACCCAGTACTTC	CASSLAGGGGETQYF
TRBJ1-3	TRBV2	NA	TGTGCCAGCAGTGAAGGGGGCACCCCGCGCACCATATATTTT	CASSEGGTPRTIYF
TRBJ2-3	TRBV12-5	TRBD2	TGTGCTAGTGGTTCCGGACTAGCGGGGGGTGGTGATACGCAGTATTTT	CASGSGLAGGGDTQYF
TRBJ2-7	TRBV19	TRBD1	TGTGCCAGTAGTAACGGACAGGGGGTGCCCTACGAGCAGTACTTC	CASSNGQGVPYEQYF
TRBJ2-2	TRBV9	NA	TGTGCCAGCAGCCCCCTCTGGAGGGAAAGGGCCGGGGAGCTGTTTTTT	CASSPLWRERAGELFF
TRBJ2-7	TRBV2	TRBD2	TGTGCCAGCAGCACGGGACTAGCGATCTACGAGCAGTACTTC	CASSTGLAIYEQYF
TRBJ1-6	TRBV11-2	NA	TGTGCCAGCAGCTCAACAGGGTTGCGATCACCCCTCCACTTT	CASSSTGLRSPLHF
TRBJ2-2	TRBV4-3	NA	TGCGCCAGCAGCCAAGATTTGGGAGGCCTCACCGGGGAGCTGTTTTTT	CASSQDLGGLTGELFF
TRBJ2-7	TRBV13	NA	TGTGCCAGCAGCCTTGAACAGGGATACGAGCAGTACTTC	CASSLEQGYEQYF
TRBJ1-5	TRBV28	TRBD1	TGTGCCAGCATCAAAGGACAGGACTTCCATCAGCCCCAGCATTTT	CASIKGQDFHQPQHF
TRBJ2-5	TRBV2	TRBD1	TGTGCCAGCAGTTGGGACAGGATTAACCAAGAGACCCAGTACTTC	CASSWDRINQETQYF
TRBJ1-6	TRBV4-3	TRBD1	TGCGCCAGCAGCAAAAACACAGGGGGCAATTCACCCCTCCACTTT	CASSKNTGGNSPLHF
TRBJ2-7	TRBV15	NA	TGTGCCACCAGCAAAGGGGGGAGGGTTCGAGAGCAGTACTTC	CATSKGGRVREQYF
TRBJ2-5	TRBV7-8	TRBD2	TGTGCCACCCGAGCAGGGACTAGCGGGGGGTGGGAGACCCAGTACTTC	CATRAGTSGGWETQYF
TRBJ2-7	TRBV7-8	NA	TGTGCCAGCAGCTTACAGGGCTACGAGCAGTACTTC	CASSLQGYEQYF
TRBJ2-3	TRBV4-1	TRBD2	TGCGCCAGCAGCCAAGACCCAGCGGGGGTTTTGGATACGCAGTATTTT	CASSQDPAGVLDTQYF
TRBJ1-3	TRBV5-1	NA	TGCGCCAGCAGCCCCAGAGCGACAGGAAGCTCTGGAAACACCATATATTTT	CASSPRATGSSGNTIYF
TRBJ2-2	TRBV29-1	NA	TGCAGCGTGGCAGCCGGGACTCACACCGGGGAGCTGTTTTTT	CSVAAGTHTGELFF
TRBJ1-2	TRBV5-6	NA	TGTGCCAGCAGACACAGGGAAGGGTATGGCTACACCTTC	CASRHREGYGYTF
TRBJ2-3	TRBV5-1	TRBD2	TGCGCCAGCAGCAGTCCTAGCGGGGGCCGCACAGATACGCAGTATTTT	CASSSPSGGRTDTQYF
TRBJ2-7	TRBV5-4	TRBD2	TGTGCCAGCAGCTTGGGGCTAGCGGGTCTCTCCTACGAGCAGTACTTC	CASSLGLAGLSYEQYF
TRBJ2-7	TRBV2	NA	TGTGCCAGCAGCATGGATCAGGGGGGAAACTACGAGCAGTACTTC	CASSMDQGGNYEQYF
TRBJ2-2	TRBV7-9	NA	TGTGCCAGCAGCCCCGTAAGCAGGGGAATGGCCGGGGAGCTGTTTTTT	CASSPVSRGMAGELFF
TRBJ1-6	TRBV11-2	NA	TGTGCCAGCAGCCCCGGGAGAGGGAGTAGTTTGATTTCACCCCTCCACTTT	CASSPGRGSSLISPLHF
TRBJ2-7	TRBV5-1	TRBD2	TGCGCCAGCAGCTTGGGATTGAGCGGGGGGGAGACCTACGAGCAGTACTTC	CASSLGLSGGETYEQYF
TRBJ1-2	TRBV27	TRBD1	TGTGCCAGCAGTTCCGGGACAGGGGGACCCTATGGCTACACCTTC	CASSSGTGGPYGYTF
TRBJ1-2	TRBV6-1	TRBD1	TGTGCCAGCAGTGAAGGGACAGGGGGCGCCTATGGCTACACCTTC	CASSEGTGGAYGYTF
TRBJ2-5	TRBV9	TRBD2	TGTGCCAGCCTCGACCGGGACCTAGCGGGCGGACAAGAGACCCAGTACTTC	CASLDRDLAGGQETQYF
TRBJ2-7	TRBV9	TRBD1	TGTGCCAGCAGCGTAGAAGGGGGCGCCTCCTACGAGCAGTACTTC	CASSVEGGASYEQYF
TRBJ1-4	TRBV5-4	NA	TGTGCCAGCAGCTCCGCAGATGAAAAACTGTTTTTT	CASSSADEKLFF